The 32 T cell receptor beta chains below all came from one sample that was sequenced in a study of blood T cell repertoires in COVID-19. The table came from immunoSEQ multiplex PCR; TCRdb's copy has only in-frame clones and leaves some out. The table records tens of thousands of clones, 90% of them present only once. Specimen: peripheral blood. The receptors originated from a man in his fifties or sixties with acute or convalescent COVID-19.

The V and J genes are TRBV10-1 and TRBJ2-2; 7 bases align to TRBD1. The V and J ends lost 7 bases and 6 bases, in that order; junction bases with no gene match: 8. Per germline, CDR1 WNHNN and CDR2 SYGVQD (reference sequence). The CDR3 sequence is 14 residues long. This CDR3 reads CASIPRGQAGELFF. Here the CDR3 DNA reads TGCGCCAGCATCCCGAGGGGGCAGGCCGGGGAGCTGTTTTTT.

The chain recombines TRBV29-1 with TRBJ2-7, with D possibly being TRBD2 (5 bases). V lost 1 base, J lost 3 bases, and 19 bases lay in between. Germline assignment: CDR1 SQVTM and CDR2 ANQGSEA. This CDR3 spans 16 amino acids. The CDR3 nucleotides read TGCAGCGTTGAAGGCGATGGCGGCGGGTCCCTCTACGAGCAGTACTTC. This translates into CSVEGDGGGSLYEQYF.

The V call is TRBV7-9, the J call TRBJ1-1, with D tentatively TRBD1 (6 bases). Trimming left V 5 bases short and J 1 base short, with 14 bases between. There are 15 residues in the CDR3. Per germline, CDR1 SEHNR and CDR2 FQNEAQ (reference sequence). CDR3 in amino acids: CASSPDGQPNTEAFF. CDR3 coding DNA: TGTGCCAGCAGCCCAGATGGACAGCCGAACACTGAAGCTTTCTTT.

V and J are TRBV4-1 and TRBJ2-3; 8 bases agree with TRBD2. This CDR3 spans 16 amino acids. The ends lost 0 bases at V and 4 bases at J; junction bases unmatched: 6. Germline values: CDR1 MGHRA, CDR2 YSYEKL. The DNA of the CDR3 is TGCGCCAGCAGCCAAGAGTTAGCGGGAAGCGCAGATACGCAGTATTTT. This translates into CASSQELAGSADTQYF.

This chain joins TRBV11-2 and TRBJ2-2; TRBD2 matches at 15 bases. The CDR3 has 18 amino acids. CDR1 SGHAT and CDR2 FQNNGV come from the germline V gene. V trimming: 8 bases; J trimming: 8 bases; junction bases outside the gene matches: 15. CDR3 in DNA: TGTGCCAGCGGAAATGCCGGGACTAGCGGGAGGTTGCTGGGGGAGCTGTTTTTT. Protein sequence: CASGNAGTSGRLLGELFF.

The rearrangement uses TRBV28 and TRBJ2-3; 12 bases map to TRBD2. This CDR3 is 18 amino acids long. The germline gives CDR1 MDHEN, CDR2 SYDVKM. Germline trimming cut 6 bases from V and 2 bases from J; bases unmatched to any gene: 12. The CDR3 reads CASRLIRLAGVDTDTQYF. CDR3 in DNA: TGTGCCAGCAGATTAATACGACTAGCGGGAGTTGACACAGATACGCAGTATTTT.

The table lists this clone with a count of one. This chain uses TRBV30 with TRBJ1-4; D not resolved. The ends were cut back, 5 bases at V and 0 bases at J, with 22 bases in the middle. The CDR3 has 18 amino acids. Germline V lookup: CDR1 GTSNPN, CDR2 SVGIG (reference sequence). The CDR3 here is CAWEVGRNYPPTNEKLFF. CDR3 nucleotides: TGTGCCTGGGAGGTGGGGAGAAATTATCCCCCAACTAATGAAAAACTGTTTTTT.

V and J are TRBV13 and TRBJ1-2; possible D gene TRBD1, 6 bases. CDR1 PRHDT and CDR2 FYEKMQ come from the germline V gene (reference sequence). The CDR3 totals 16 residues. Deletions cut 0 bases from V and 4 bases from J, with 15 bases between. In DNA form, the CDR3 reads TGTGCCAGCAGCTTAGGCAGGGGAAGGGGCGGCTATGGCTACACCTTC. Protein product: CASSLGRGRGGYGYTF.

This clone was observed a single time. The rearrangement joins TRBV7-2 to TRBJ2-7, with 9 bases aligning to TRBD2. This CDR3 is 13 amino acids long. J gave up 7 bases and V 4 bases, and 5 bases lay outside the gene matches. Germline CDR1 reads SGHTA; CDR2 reads FQGNSA. CDR3 loop: CASSSGLAREQYF. In nucleotides, the CDR3 is TGTGCCAGCAGCTCTGGACTAGCGAGGGAGCAGTACTTC.

The V and J genes are TRBV19 and TRBJ1-5; D is ambiguous. The V gene lost 6 bases and the J gene lost 7 bases, with 10 bases spanning the gap. The germline gives CDR1 LNHDA, CDR2 SQIVND (reference sequence). This CDR3 is built from 12 residues. The DNA of the CDR3 is TGTGCCAGTAGCCCCGACTGGCAGCCCCAGCATTTT. Translating it yields CASSPDWQPQHF.

The chain is built from TRBV2 and TRBJ2-3; possibly TRBD1 for D (6 bases). The CDR3 length is 13 residues. V shed 4 bases and J shed 3 bases, with 8 bases lying between them. CDR1 is SNHLY and CDR2 is FYNNEI in the germline V gene. This CDR3 is CASSVQGTDTQYF. CDR3 nucleotides: TGTGCCAGCAGTGTCCAGGGGACAGATACGCAGTATTTT.

The chain links TRBV30 to TRBJ1-2; D gene ambiguous. Germline lookup yields CDR1 GTSNPN and CDR2 SVGIG (reference sequence). The V gene lost 7 bases and the J gene lost 3 bases, with 18 bases spanning the gap. This CDR3 region has 14 residues. CDR3 amino acids: CASSRRGSDYGYTF. CDR3 DNA: TGTGCCTCCTCCCGGCGGGGATCAGACTATGGCTACACCTTC. Supplemented by reference TRBV30 and TRBJ1-2, the full variable domain reads SQTIHQWPATLVQPVGSPLSLECTVEGTSNPNLYWYRQAAGRGLQLLFYSVGIGQISSEVPQNLSASRPQDRQFILSSKKLLLSDSGFYLCASSRRGSDYGYTFGSGTRLTVV.

This clone was recorded a few times. Additional DNA sequences in this sample encode the identical CDR3. This chain connects TRBV11-3 to TRBJ2-7; 7 nucleotides match TRBD2. The V and J ends lost 3 bases and 3 bases, in that order; junction bases with no gene match: 5. CDR1 SGHNT and CDR2 YENEEA come from the germline V gene. The CDR3 is made up of 14 amino acids. The CDR3 reads CASSLLAGVYEQYF. CDR3 DNA: TGTGCCAGCAGCTTGCTGGCGGGGGTCTACGAGCAGTACTTC.

The V gene is TRBV4-3, the J gene TRBJ2-3, with 10 bases aligning to TRBD2. Germline V CDR1 and CDR2: LGHNA, YSLEER. The CDR3 consists of 17 residues. Losses at the gene ends were 4 bases for V and 5 bases for J; bases not matched to a gene: 12. The CDR3 region has the DNA TGCGCCAGCAGCCTGTCGACTAGCGGGTTGCGCCTAGATACGCAGTATTTT. Its translation: CASSLSTSGLRLDTQYF.

The chain joins TRBV9 to TRBJ2-5, with 7 nucleotides matching TRBD2. The CDR3 spans 15 residues. V lost 4 bases, J lost 2 bases, and 8 bases stayed unmatched. From germline, CDR1 is SGDLS and CDR2 YYNGEE. The CDR3 is CASSSRGDYQETQYF. DNA of the CDR3: TGTGCCAGCAGCTCCCGGGGGGACTATCAAGAGACCCAGTACTTC.

The genes are TRBV29-1 and TRBJ2-3, with 9 bases fitting TRBD1. The CDR3 runs 15 residues. Germline CDR1 SQVTM, CDR2 ANQGSEA. Unmatched junction bases numbered 11, after V lost 5 bases and J lost 5 bases. Here the CDR3 DNA reads TGCAGCGTTAGGGGGTGGGACAGGGATAAAGATACGCAGTATTTT. Translated: CSVRGWDRDKDTQYF.

This clone was seen more than once but under ten times. V is TRBV5-1 and J is TRBJ2-1; 7 bases line up with TRBD2. Germline V gene data show CDR1 as SGHRS and CDR2 as YFSETQ. This CDR3 has 14 residues. J lost 7 bases, V lost 1 base, and 5 bases had no gene match. CDR3 amino acids: CASSLSPGGNEQFF. The CDR3 bases are TGCGCCAGCAGCTTGAGCCCGGGAGGAAATGAGCAGTTCTTC.

This clone was counted a few times. This chain's CDR3 is CASSGGPWGEPQHF. DNA for the CDR3: TGTGCCAGCAGCGGTGGACCGTGGGGGGAGCCCCAGCATTTT. The chain combines TRBV9 with TRBJ1-5, with a possible D match to TRBD1 (5 bases). The CDR3 sequence is 14 residues long. Deletions cut 3 bases from V and 8 bases from J, with 15 bases between. Germline V gene data show CDR1 as SGDLS and CDR2 as YYNGEE.

As DNA, the CDR3 is TGTGCCAGCAGAGGGGGGGCAACTAATGAAAAACTGTTTTTT. Protein sequence: CASRGGATNEKLFF. The chain joins TRBV7-9 to TRBJ1-4, with D perhaps matching TRBD1 (6 bases). The CDR3 contains 14 residues. Between the trimmed V and J ends, which lost 6 bases and 0 bases, there was a span of 8 bases. Germline V gene lookup returns CDR1 SEHNR and CDR2 FQNEAQ (reference sequence).

The chain combines TRBV24-1 with TRBJ1-5, with a weak D call TRBD1 (6 bases). The CDR3 contains 16 residues. Trimming removed 4 bases from V and 1 base from J, with 13 bases in between. Germline CDR1 reads KGHDR; CDR2 reads SFDVKD. CDR3 in amino acids: CATSDSSRGSNQPQHF. CDR3 sequence (DNA): TGTGCCACCAGTGACTCCTCCAGGGGAAGCAATCAGCCCCAGCATTTT.

The chain has TRBV13 and TRBJ2-7, with 7 bases that match TRBD1. The CDR3 length is 14 residues. The germline V gene has CDR1 PRHDT and CDR2 FYEKMQ (reference sequence). The junction had 6 bases not matched to a gene; V was cut back by 5 bases and J by 2 bases. The CDR3 loop is CASSPGTVTYEQYF. The CDR3, as DNA: TGTGCCAGCAGCCCCGGGACAGTTACCTACGAGCAGTACTTC.

Here the CDR3 DNA reads TGTGCCAGCAGCCTTGGACAGGGGTACAATGAGCAGTTCTTC. Translated, it gives CASSLGQGYNEQFF. The chain joins TRBV9 to TRBJ2-1; TRBD1 aligns across 9 bases. CDR3 length: 14 amino acids. Unmatched junction bases numbered 3, after V lost 4 bases and J lost 4 bases. Per germline, CDR1 SGDLS and CDR2 YYNGEE.

A single count supports this clone. V is TRBV19 and J is TRBJ2-1, with 7 positions matching TRBD2. The CDR3 covers 14 residues. With V trimmed by 4 bases and J by 3 bases, 3 bases remained unmatched. Germline CDR1 is LNHDA and CDR2 is SQIVND (reference sequence). The DNA for the CDR3 is TGTGCCAGTAGTAATGGGGGGGACTACAATGAGCAGTTCTTC. Amino acid sequence: CASSNGGDYNEQFF.

This clone was recorded once. The gene calls are TRBV27 and TRBJ2-7; tentative D call: TRBD1 (5 bases). This CDR3 is 15 amino acids long. Germline lookup yields CDR1 MNHEY and CDR2 SMNVEV (reference sequence). The V and J ends lost 0 bases and 3 bases respectively, with 12 bases between them. The CDR3, as DNA: TGTGCCAGCAGTTTATCGGGGCCAGGCTTCTACGAGCAGTACTTC. It codes for CASSLSGPGFYEQYF.

V and J are TRBV6-1 and TRBJ2-2; the D is unclear. This CDR3 is built from 15 residues. V was cut by 1 base and J by 4 bases, with 10 bases left in between. Looked up from germline, CDR1 is MNHNS and CDR2 is SASEGT. This chain's CDR3 is CASSEVNRATGELFF. The CDR3, as DNA: TGTGCCAGCAGTGAAGTTAATAGAGCCACCGGGGAGCTGTTTTTT.

The chain joins TRBV5-5 to TRBJ1-2; the D gene is possibly TRBD1 (6 bases). Trimming pared 0 bases from V and 5 bases from J, leaving 14 bases between. The V gene's germline CDR1 is SGHKS and CDR2 YYEKEE (reference sequence). The CDR3 length is 15 residues. DNA for the CDR3: TGTGCCAGCAGCTTGGGGTTAGCGACAGGTTATGGCTACACCTTC. Its protein product is CASSLGLATGYGYTF.

The chain combines TRBV6-5 with TRBJ1-1; D is unclear. Trimming pared 7 bases from V and 0 bases from J, leaving 15 bases between. CDR1 and CDR2 (germline): MNHEY, SVGAGI. This CDR3 is 15 amino acids long. CDR3 nucleotide sequence: TGTGCCAGCACCTCACCCCGGTCTTTGAACACTGAAGCTTTCTTT. This sequence encodes CASTSPRSLNTEAFF.

The chain couples TRBV2 to TRBJ2-2; TRBD2 agrees at 11 bases. CDR1 SNHLY and CDR2 FYNNEI come from the germline V gene. This CDR3 region has 16 residues. With V trimmed by 2 bases and J by 5 bases, 4 bases remained unmatched. CDR3 DNA sequence: TGTGCCAGCAGTGAAACTAGCGGGAGAAAAACCGGGGAGCTGTTTTTT. Its protein product is CASSETSGRKTGELFF.

J is TRBJ1-6 and V is TRBV30; 8 bases map to TRBD1. J lost 7 bases, V lost 0 bases, and 8 bases had no gene match. The CDR3 sequence is 16 residues long. The germline CDR1 and CDR2 sequences are GTSNPN and SVGIG (reference sequence). The CDR3 is CAWSVPRTGHNSPLHF. CDR3 in DNA: TGTGCCTGGAGTGTACCGCGGACAGGGCACAATTCACCCCTCCACTTT.

The gene calls are TRBV7-2 and TRBJ2-7, with D tentatively TRBD2 (5 bases). The CDR3 extends over 15 amino acids. V lost 3 bases and J 0 bases, leaving 12 bases between the germline ends. CDR1 is SGHTA, CDR2 FQGNSA, per germline. The CDR3 DNA reads TGTGCCAGCAGCTTCGGCGGGCCTAGCTCCTACGAGCAGTACTTC. This translates into CASSFGGPSSYEQYF. Combining the CDR3 with reference TRBV7-2 and TRBJ2-7 gives the whole variable domain GAGVSQSPSNKVTEKGKDVELRCDPISGHTALYWYRQSLGQGLEFLIYFQGNSAPDKSGLPSDRFSAERTGGSVSTLTIQRTQQEDSAVYLCASSFGGPSSYEQYFGPGTRLTVT.

The gene calls are TRBV29-1 and TRBJ1-2; tentatively, D is TRBD1 (5 bases). V lost 3 bases and J lost 4, with 18 bases in between. Per germline, CDR1 SQVTM and CDR2 ANQGSEA. This CDR3 has 15 residues. The CDR3 loop reads CSVDIREGTTYGYTF. In DNA, the CDR3 is TGCAGCGTTGATATCAGGGAGGGAACTACCTATGGCTACACCTTC.

The rearrangement links TRBV27 to TRBJ2-7; 8 bases fit TRBD2. CDR1 and CDR2 (germline): MNHEY, SMNVEV (reference sequence). V gave up 6 bases and J gave up 7 bases; unmatched junction bases: 8. The CDR3 length is 13 residues. CDR3 sequence: CASRTSESFEQYF. The CDR3 coding sequence is TGTGCCAGCAGGACTAGCGAATCATTTGAGCAGTACTTC.